This TCR beta chain was captured by sequencing in a study of T-cell memory formation after mild COVID-19. Study observations and caveats: For contracting clones, CD4+ ones sat mainly in CM and EM, CD8+ in EMRA. There was no confirmation that second-wave clones peaking on day 37 were SARS-CoV-2 specific.

This clonotype was detected only a few times. The antigen remains unidentified. Amplification by 5'RACE using constant-segment primers produced TCR alpha and TCR beta cDNA libraries that carried sample barcodes and UMIs. TCRdb ran MiXCR on the 5' RACE reads and lists one entry per CDR3 protein. The profile covers about 390,000 distinct CDR3 sequences, with 15% to 20% appearing a single time and about a fifth taken by the ten largest. Sequenced: PBMCs or a T cell subset sorted from them (not recorded which). This clonotype was sampled from a man between 18 and 29 years old who had mild COVID-19 (a few samples of this study predate the infection). Cell type and time point are not known.

This chain's CDR3 is CAIRGSSRIDTQYF. DNA for the CDR3: TGTGCCATCCGTGGGAGTTCTCGAATAGATACGCAGTATTTT. The chain links TRBV10-3 to TRBJ2-3, with a tentative D call TRBD2 (5 bases). Deletions cut 8 bases from V and 5 bases from J, with 17 bases between. In germline, CDR1 is ENHRY, CDR2 SYGVKD. The CDR3 has 14 amino acids.